The rows below give T cell receptor beta chains drawn from one sample of a study of T cells in Graves' hyperthyroidism and ophthalmopathy. TCRdb reprocessed the multiplex PCR reads with MiXCR, giving one entry per CDR3 protein. The table lists just under 750,000 distinct CDR3 sequences, roughly a third of them singletons. The specimen was blood. These receptors came from a middle-aged woman with Graves' hyperthyroidism. Each CDR3 is given with its conserved first and last residue. D genes are given only for firm matches. For some rows the clone size is stated as once, few or many, or as a class when expanded; others skip it.

j_gene | abundance | v_gene | d_gene | CDR3nt | CDR3aa
TRBJ1-2 | NA | TRBV20-1 | NA | TGCAGTGCCTCGGGGCAAGCGGGCTATGGCTACACCTTC | CSASGQAGYGYTF
TRBJ1-1 | many | TRBV15 | TRBD1 | TGTGCCACCCGACAGGGGAAGGAGTACACTGAAGCTTTCTTT | CATRQGKEYTEAFF
TRBJ1-2 | many | TRBV25-1 | NA | TGTGCCAGCAGTGAACCAGGCCAGTATGGCTACACCTTC | CASSEPGQYGYTF
TRBJ2-5 | NA | TRBV20-1 | TRBD2 | TGCAGTACTGGTCAGCGGGGAAAGACCCAGTACTTC | CSTGQRGKTQYF
TRBJ2-7 | NA | TRBV10-2 | NA | TGCGCCAGCAGCTTGGGGAAGAGGGAGCAGTACTTC | CASSLGKREQYF
TRBJ2-7 | NA | TRBV10-2 | TRBD2 | TGCGCCAGCAGTGGGGGACTATCCACCTACGAGCAGTACTTC | CASSGGLSTYEQYF
TRBJ1-1 | many | TRBV19 | NA | TGTGCCAGTAGTATAGATCTGAGGGAAGCTTTCTTT | CASSIDLREAFF
TRBJ1-2 | NA | TRBV6-2/TRBV6-3 | TRBD1 | TGTGCCAGCAGTATTCCCGGGACAGCAATCCACACCTTC | CASSIPGTAIHTF
TRBJ2-1 | NA | TRBV7-2 | TRBD2 | TGTGCCAGCAGCCGACTAGCGGGAGCCGAGACGAATGAGCAGTTCTTC | CASSRLAGAETNEQFF
TRBJ2-5 | many | TRBV7-9 | NA | TGTGCCAGCAGCTTAGATGGCAGCAGCCAAGAGACCCAGTACTTC | CASSLDGSSQETQYF
TRBJ1-3 | many | TRBV7-2 | NA | TGTGCCAGCAGCCCAGGGCAGGGACGCGGAAACACCATATATTTT | CASSPGQGRGNTIYF
TRBJ1-1 | NA | TRBV20-1 | NA | TGCAGTGCTAAAGACAGACTAGTGAACACTGAAGCTTTCTTT | CSAKDRLVNTEAFF
TRBJ1-4 | NA | TRBV7-2 | NA | TGTGCCAGCAGCTTAAGGGCAGGGGACGAAAAACTGTTTTTT | CASSLRAGDEKLFF
TRBJ1-1 | NA | TRBV12-3/TRBV12-4 | NA | TGTGCCAGCAGCTCGCTTTTTGGTACTGAAGCTTTCTTT | CASSSLFGTEAFF
TRBJ1-1 | few | TRBV12-3/TRBV12-4 | TRBD1 | TGTGCCAGCAGTCCCGGGACAGGGGGACAGAGTGAAGCTTTCTTT | CASSPGTGGQSEAFF
TRBJ2-2 | NA | TRBV24-1 | NA | TGTGCCACCAGCGCCGGGACTTACACCGGGGAGCTGTTTTTT | CATSAGTYTGELFF
TRBJ2-7 | few | TRBV5-1 | TRBD2 | TGCGCCAGCACCATCAGCGGGGGGACTAGCAACGAGCAGTACTTC | CASTISGGTSNEQYF
TRBJ2-2 | once | TRBV19 | NA | TGTGCCAGTATTAAACAGGGCAACACCGGGGAGCTGTTTTTT | CASIKQGNTGELFF
TRBJ2-5 | NA | TRBV9 | TRBD2 | TGTGCCAGCAGCCCCAAAGGGGATCGGACTAGCGGGAGAGTAGAGACCCAGTACTTC | CASSPKGDRTSGRVETQYF
TRBJ1-2 | NA | TRBV11-2 | NA | TGTGCCAGCCGGGCGGCGAGGCAGTACCTGAACTATGGCTACACCTTC | CASRAARQYLNYGYTF